Below are 3 T cell receptor beta chains sequenced from a single sample in a study of T cells in Graves' hyperthyroidism and ophthalmopathy. Amplification targeted TCR beta CDR3 regions from RNA transcripts. Initially, a first-round RT-PCR of the TCR CDR3 employed the HTBI primer set. TCRdb recomputed calls from the multiplex PCR reads with MiXCR, one row per CDR3 protein. The table lists a few hundred thousand distinct CDR3 sequences, roughly 16% of them singletons. The sequenced sample was blood. These receptors came from a woman aged 25-40 years with Graves' ophthalmopathy.

This clonotype has just a few counts. The chain links TRBV7-2 to TRBJ2-2, with TRBD1 identical over 7 bases. CDR1 is SGHTA and CDR2 is FQGNSA in the germline V gene. The V gene end was trimmed by 4 bases and the J gene end by 3 bases; junction bases not matched to a gene: 8. The CDR3 is made up of 16 amino acids. This chain's CDR3 is CASSSGTELYTGELFF. As DNA, the CDR3 is TGTGCCAGCAGCTCCGGGACAGAACTATACACCGGGGAGCTGTTTTTT.

This clonotype was recorded many times. V gene TRBV28 combines with J gene TRBJ2-5, with 8 bases identical to TRBD1. Trimming removed 7 bases from V and 2 bases from J; junction bases left unmatched: 6. The CDR3 contains 14 residues. Germline V lookup: CDR1 MDHEN, CDR2 SYDVKM. The CDR3 DNA follows: TGTGCCAGCAATGATTACAGGGGGCAAGAGACCCAGTACTTC. The encoded protein is CASNDYRGQETQYF.

This sequence joins TRBV2 and TRBJ2-7; D call uncertain. Germline CDR1 reads SNHLY; CDR2 reads FYNNEI. Trimming took 2 bases from V and 7 from J, leaving 12 bases between them. CDR3 size: 13 residues. The CDR3 region is CASSEPPLGEQYF. CDR3 coding DNA: TGTGCCAGCAGTGAACCTCCCCTGGGGGAGCAGTACTTC.